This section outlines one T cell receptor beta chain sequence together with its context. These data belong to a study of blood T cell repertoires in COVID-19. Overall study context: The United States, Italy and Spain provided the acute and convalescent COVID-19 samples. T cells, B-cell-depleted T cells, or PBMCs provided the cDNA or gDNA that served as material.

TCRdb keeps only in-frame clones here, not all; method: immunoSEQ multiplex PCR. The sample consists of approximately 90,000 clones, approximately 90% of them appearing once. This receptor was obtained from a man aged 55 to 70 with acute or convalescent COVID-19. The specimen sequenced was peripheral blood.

CDR3 sequence (DNA): TGTGCCAGCAGTTCCACGACAAGCTCCTACGAGCAGTACTTC. Translating it yields CASSSTTSSYEQYF. The chain uses TRBV6-5 and TRBJ2-7; D gene uncertain. Trimming took 4 bases from V and 0 from J, leaving 10 bases between them. Germline lookup yields CDR1 MNHEY and CDR2 SVGAGI. This CDR3 has 14 residues.